Presented here are 3 T cell receptor beta chains from one specimen sequenced in a study of glioma-infiltrating T cells after dendritic cell vaccination. The protocol was immunoSEQ multiplex PCR, while the TCRdb copy is restricted to in-frame clones and leaves out a portion. The sample includes about 82,000 clones, about 90% seen only once; the top ten take roughly 3.1%. The sample in question was blood, obtained before dendritic cell vaccination. The receptors derive from a human donor with glioblastoma.

This clone was observed a handful of times. The V call is TRBV5-1, the J call TRBJ2-3, with 16 bases aligning to TRBD2. CDR1 SGHRS and CDR2 YFSETQ come from the germline V gene. V trimming: 0 bases; J trimming: 5 bases; junction bases outside the gene matches: 6. The CDR3 loop spans 18 amino acids. CDR3 sequence: CASSLGGTSGGAQDTQYF. CDR3 nucleotide sequence: TGCGCCAGCAGCTTGGGAGGGACTAGCGGGGGGGCGCAAGATACGCAGTATTTT.

The gene calls are TRBV5-4 and TRBJ2-3, with a possible D match to TRBD1 (5 bases). The germline V and J ends were trimmed by 4 bases and 2 bases, with 14 bases remaining between them. This CDR3 has 15 residues. Germline loops: CDR1 SGHNT, CDR2 YYREEE (reference sequence). CDR3 sequence reads: CASSAQGHPTDTQYF. CDR3 bases: TGTGCCAGCAGCGCCCAGGGTCATCCCACAGATACGCAGTATTTT.

The rearrangement uses TRBV5-6 and TRBJ2-3; D is possibly TRBD2 (7 bases). Trimming took 6 bases from V and 2 from J, leaving 19 bases between them. The CDR3 length is 16 residues. Germline V lookup: CDR1 SGHDT, CDR2 YYEEEE. The CDR3, as DNA: TGTGCCAGCACCCTGGGGGCGGGGGCCTACACAGATACGCAGTATTTT. This sequence encodes CASTLGAGAYTDTQYF.